This record covers a single TCR beta chain. It lacks a known antigen. No per-base quality is available; no much larger clone lies one base away. The cohort consisted of 650 to 700 healthy bone marrow donors. At the time of sampling, all cohort members were nominally healthy, though unrecorded immune exposures were likely present. The donor tested CMV seronegative, placing the donor among the 352 seronegative members of the cohort. A peripheral blood sample was provided by each donor, and peripheral blood mononuclear cells were used for TCR beta sequencing. The Qiagen DNeasy Blood Extraction Kit was used to extract genomic DNA from the blood cell samples. This sample was included in a study of cytomegalovirus exposure and HLA in healthy donors listed by TCRdb under 2017. General notes on the study: According to an earlier analysis of several hundred of the donors, 150 million to 200 million T cells yielded roughly 110 million unique TCR beta sequences and about 300 Gb of sequence data. An early release covering about 600 HLA-typed donors comprised approximately 300 gigabases of sequencing data and about 90 million unique TCR sequences. Of the roughly 430 genotyped donors, about 84% fell in the genetic ancestry cluster associated with self-reported Caucasian donors. The study aimed to test whether cataloging public T cell receptors could reveal signatures of past pathogen exposure. The T cell repertoires of 666 subjects were profiled by immunosequencing and related to cytomegalovirus serostatus. A separate validation cohort of about 110 different subjects was used in addition to the approximately 700-subject first cohort. High-throughput TCR immunosequencing, statistical association of individual TCRs with disease status, and machine learning were combined to predict cytomegalovirus infection status. A later analysis re-examined previously published TCR beta repertoires from more than 550 donors and added high-resolution HLA genotyping to investigate patterns of TCR occurrence. In the later analysis, no new phenotypic data were used to find candidate immune exposures; instead, reliance was placed on TCR beta sequences and their occurrence across donors. To decide whether each TCR beta V gene segment behaved as functional or pseudogenic, an earlier analysis of fewer than 750 of the donors relied on high-throughput TCR beta sequencing. Donor age, sex, ethnicity and CMV serostatus were collected together with the repertoire data. A later genetic analysis used genome-wide SNP genotypes for about 65% of the 666 donors, treating that subset as a discovery cohort. All discovery cohort repertoires had been generated on a single sequencing platform. Both class I and class II loci were covered by HLA typing, at four-digit resolution. The number of donors typed differed by locus, with roughly 620-630 for A, B, C, DRB1 and DQB1, more than 500 for DQA1, 600 to 610 for DPA1, and roughly 450 for DPB1. A few DR-DQ haplotypes were treated as single units for association and clustering because of strong linkage in the cohort. Among around 400 genotyped donors of the cohort, an average of roughly 230,000 unique TCR beta nucleotide sequences was sequenced per donor, of which about 19% were non-productive.

The paper as a whole reports these results and caveats: Cytomegalovirus status was reported to be diagnosed by the classifier with high specificity and sensitivity in both the original and validation cohorts. Some IMGT-functional V segments, including TRBV6-2 and TRBV6-3, could not be distinguished by the 87-base-pair reads and were therefore excluded. In a later analysis, several top co-occurrence clusters were reported to appear linked to parvovirus B19, influenza, CMV and Epstein-Barr virus. In a later analysis, 15,000 to 20,000 TCR beta sequences were associated with specific HLA alleles at a false discovery rate of 0.05. A further reported finding was that TCR beta sequences accurately predicted the HLA-A and HLA-B alleles for most subjects in the first cohort. Immune exposure information for the cohort was limited to CMV serostatus. A few of the identified cytomegalovirus-associated TCR beta chains were confirmed in vitro to be specific for cytomegalovirus antigens. According to the authors, the approach could potentially be generalized to other disease states and immunological phenotypes. In the study, about 150 TCR beta chains were listed as associated with cytomegalovirus. Because counts were too low, some 17 rarely observed V segments, including chromosome 9 orphons, were excluded from the earlier analysis of some 590 of the donors. Across donors, most TCR sequences were observed very rarely, whereas some public TCRs were present in many individuals. A later analysis found that most CMV-associated TCR beta chains appeared HLA-restricted, with HLA associations seemingly driven largely by CMV exposure. A later genetic analysis reported fewer N-insertions in productive TCRs among donors in an Asian-associated ancestry cluster than the approximately 700-donor mean. In a later analysis, HLA-associated TCR beta chains showed more clonal expansion and lower generation probabilities than non-associated chains that were equally common. HLA typing was unavailable for some donors at each locus, so association tests used only the typed subset. Only TCR beta chains were sequenced in this cohort, and the absence of alpha or paired-chain data limited detectable features. Broadly in line with IMGT annotations, most TCR beta V segments showed up in productive rearrangements about 87% or about 30% of the time in an earlier analysis of around 550 of the donors. Sequencing depth was assumed to be roughly uniform across donors in the presence/absence analyses, though that assumption may not hold. Linkage disequilibrium might explain the correlated functional status among segregating V segments, but an unknown experimental factor could not be ruled out. A later analysis found that TCR association rates varied across HLA loci, with DRB1 alleles showing the most associated TCRs and HLA-C alleles the fewest. A cluster of highly shared sequence variants was judged likely to represent a technical artifact of the sequencing pipeline. Assigning TCR associations to individual alleles was difficult when HLA alleles, especially DR and DQ, strongly co-occurred. In a later genetic analysis, a missense DCLRE1C variant was associated with V-gene and J-gene trimming of TCR beta chains, and the association was replicated in an independent cohort.

The CDR3, cysteine through phenylalanine, is 16 amino acids long. Left in the record is the CDR3 DNA by itself, 48 bases read in frame from the first base. CDR1 and CDR2 are drawn from the germline V gene: SGDLS, YYNGEE. The germline V and J ends show losses of 0 bases and 6 bases respectively, and no gene match explains 5 bases of the junction. Library construction relied on the immunoSEQ multiplex PCR assay. For the multiplex PCR, a mixture combining 60 forward primers for TCR Vbeta segments and 13 reverse primers for TCR Jbeta segments was used. A multiplex PCR assay on genomic DNA amplified the CDR3 region of rearranged TCR beta genes. The Illumina HiSeq System was used to sequence the amplified TCR beta libraries as 87-base-pair reads. The original methods were these. A later analysis tallied 75 million to 95 million unique TCR beta chains across the approximately 670 repertoires, and about 10 million of those chains were shared by two or more donors. To remove PCR and sequencing errors, raw reads were error-corrected and collapsed into unique sequences using a nearest-neighbor algorithm that merged closely related sequences. Alignment of CDR3 sequences to IMGT reference sequences was used to assign V, D and J gene segments. For a sequence to be retained, a match of at least six nucleotides was required to both a V gene segment and a J gene segment. A rearrangement counted as productive if the CDR3 had no stop codons and remained in frame with V and J, and every other rearrangement counted as non-productive. CDR3 was defined according to IMGT convention as the region running from the second conserved V-encoded cysteine to the conserved J-encoded phenylalanine. The earlier analysis of 587 of the donors excluded sequences that lacked an unambiguous match to a single V gene segment. In an earlier analysis of several hundred of the donors, V segments were called functional above 56.7% productive rearrangements and were called segregating when the between-donor standard deviation exceeded 5%. A statistical classification framework was built for diagnosing cytomegalovirus status from the catalog of TCR beta chain sequences. In a later analysis, V and J genes were assigned by comparing TCR nucleotide sequences against IMGT/GENE-DB human TR gene sequences. Using the TCRdist pipeline, a later analysis assigned CDR3 sequences along with most-parsimonious VDJ recombination scenarios. A later analysis defined each TCR beta chain by its CDR3 amino acid sequence plus V-gene family, and excluded reads lacking a unique V-gene family. As a way to deal with suspected cross-contamination and a sequencing artifact, a later analysis dropped 450 to 600 nucleotide sequences that were highly shared and had low generation probability. In a later analysis, a clonal expansion index was calculated for each public chain from normalized within-repertoire ranks of inferred template counts. In a later analysis, generation probabilities were computed with a VDJ recombination model fitted to out-of-frame rearrangements, and the resulting probabilities were checked against IGoR. In a later analysis, TCR-TCR, TCR-HLA and TCR-CMV co-occurrence was scored with hypergeometric tests, and a repertoire-size bias correction was applied to TCR pairs. False discovery rates were estimated in a later analysis by permuting HLA or CMV assignments 20 times. In a later analysis, co-occurring TCRs were grouped using DBSCAN, with TCRdist sequence similarity added in when clustering inside HLA-allele-positive subsets. Repertoires with fewer than 30,000 or more than 120,000 public chains were left out of co-occurrence clustering, as were about five repertoires with anomalous nucleotide sharing. The source is immuneACCESS, and TCRdb retained only in-frame sequences with V and J called. Part of the clones is not carried over; for the studies checked, unresolved V genes explain less than half of this, and the remainder is unexplained. V, J and clone size reflect that table, while D and trimming were determined from the DNA. A total of some 130,000 clones appear in this sample, roughly 80% of them only once. About 0.91% of the sample is taken by the ten largest.

The chain employs TRBV9 and TRBJ2-1; 11 middle bases align to TRBD2. The sample comprised PBMCs. The origin of this receptor is a man younger than 35 in good health and CMV-seronegative. The CDR3 amino acid sequence is: CASSVAGSGGVNEQFF. The DNA is as follows: TGTGCCAGCAGCGTAGCGGGTAGCGGGGGGGTCAATGAGCAGTTCTTC.